The next 8 T cell receptor beta chains were all read from a single sample in a study of OX40 agonist ivuxolimab in advanced cancers. The repertoire was sequenced with immunoSEQ multiplex PCR; TCRdb's copy has only in-frame clones and lacks some. The sample yields 40,000 to 50,000 clones, about 86% seen once. This material consisted of CD4+ or CD8+ T cells sorted from blood, taken in a trial of the OX40 agonist ivuxolimab. Receptor source: an adult with an advanced solid tumor such as melanoma, head and neck, liver or kidney cancer.

This clone was picked up one time. V is TRBV5-4 and J is TRBJ2-7, with TRBD2 matching 7 bases. Unmatched junction bases numbered 2, after V lost 2 bases and J lost 6 bases. The CDR3 runs to 12 residues. Per germline, CDR1 SGHNT and CDR2 YYREEE (reference sequence). CDR3 sequence (DNA): TGTGCCAGCAGCTTATCTAGCGGCGAGCAGTACTTC. This codes for CASSLSSGEQYF.

This clone was seen only once. This chain uses TRBV19 with TRBJ2-1; D is unclear. The V end was cut by 3 bases, the J end by 0 bases, with 9 bases between. This CDR3 contains 15 residues. Germline CDR1 is LNHDA and CDR2 is SQIVND (reference sequence). In DNA form, the CDR3 reads TGTGCCAGTAGTATTGGTCCAGGCTCCTACAATGAGCAGTTCTTC. Amino acids: CASSIGPGSYNEQFF.

The gene calls are TRBV5-1 and TRBJ2-1; no clear D. The CDR3 has 14 amino acids. The V end was cut by 0 bases, the J end by 6 bases, with 10 bases between. Germline loops: CDR1 SGHRS, CDR2 YFSETQ. The CDR3 region is CASSLEQVRNEQFF. CDR3 bases: TGCGCCAGCAGCTTGGAGCAGGTACGCAATGAGCAGTTCTTC.

In its sample, this clone was seen once. This sequence joins TRBV27 and TRBJ1-1, with D hard to call. With 8 bases removed from V and 5 bases from J, the gap between germline ends came to 6 bases. This CDR3 has 10 amino acids. Germline V gene sequence: CDR1 MNHEY, CDR2 SMNVEV (reference sequence). The CDR3 is CASGWTEAFF. Here the CDR3 DNA reads TGTGCCAGCGGATGGACTGAAGCTTTCTTT.

This sequence joins TRBV27 and TRBJ1-1; D possibly corresponds to TRBD1 (5 bases). This CDR3 comprises 12 residues. CDR1 and CDR2 (germline): MNHEY, SMNVEV (reference sequence). V was shortened by 6 bases and J by 2 bases, with 7 bases between the two germline ends. DNA for the CDR3: TGTGCCAGCAGAAGGGGAAACACTGAAGCTTTCTTT. It translates to CASRRGNTEAFF.

The chain joins TRBV15 to TRBJ1-5; 7 nucleotides line up with TRBD1. Trimming removed 7 bases from V and 0 bases from J; junction bases left unmatched: 3. CDR1 LNHNV and CDR2 YYDKDF come from the germline V gene (reference sequence). The CDR3 length is 14 residues. CDR3 DNA: TGTGCCACCAAGACAGGGCATAGCAATCAGCCCCAGCATTTT. This translates into CATKTGHSNQPQHF.

The genes are TRBV7-6 and TRBJ2-5; D unclear. CDR3 length: 14 residues. CDR1 and CDR2 from the germline V gene are SGHVS and FNYEAQ. V was cut by 2 bases and J by 4 bases, with 11 bases left in between. CDR3 nucleotide sequence: TGTGCCAGCAGCTTACCTGGCAGTGCAGAGACCCAGTACTTC. Amino acid sequence: CASSLPGSAETQYF.

This clone was counted only a few times. This chain links TRBV6-5 with TRBJ1-6; D is ambiguous. CDR3 length: 14 residues. CDR1 and CDR2 (germline): MNHEY, SVGAGI. The germline V and J ends were trimmed by 6 bases and 9 bases, with 15 bases remaining between them. The CDR3 nucleotides are TGTGCCAGCAGCCGCGGTGGGCCCGTTTCACCCCTCCACTTT. Encoded protein: CASSRGGPVSPLHF.